The 8 T cell receptor beta chains below were found in one sample sequenced in a study of beta chain features in type 1 diabetes. The whole isolated RNA underwent reverse transcription, so sequencing captured expressed TCRB transcripts. The method was immunoSEQ multiplex PCR; TCRdb's version includes in-frame clones alone and lacks a portion of them. The profile covers under 250,000 clones, with less than 15% appearing a single time and about 0.027% taken by the ten largest. The sample taken for sequencing was naive CD4+ T cells from blood. The receptors come from a woman between 40 and 55 years old in good health.

This clone has only a few counts. The chain's CDR3 is CASSIRDRFMNTEAFF. Written as DNA, the CDR3 is TGTGCCAGTAGTATCCGGGACAGGTTCATGAACACTGAAGCTTTCTTT. V gene TRBV19 combines with J gene TRBJ1-1; 8 positions agree with TRBD1. The trim removed 3 bases at V and 0 bases at J, leaving 6 bases unmatched. CDR1 and CDR2 (germline): LNHDA, SQIVND (reference sequence). This CDR3 region has 16 residues.

This clone was observed once. Germline is not matched at one junction end, which may reflect a read error. This sequence joins TRBV7-7 and TRBJ2-5, with TRBD2 as a possible D gene (7 bases). The CDR3 spans 15 residues. Germline V gene lookup returns CDR1 SSHAT and CDR2 FNYEAQ (reference sequence). The CDR3 coding sequence is TGTGCTAGCAGCCAAGGGGGGGGGAACCAAGAGACCCAGTACTTC. Translation: CASSQGGGNQETQYF.

V is TRBV15 and J is TRBJ2-1; 14 bases match TRBD2. Germline loops: CDR1 LNHNV, CDR2 YYDKDF (reference sequence). CDR3 size: 18 residues. V was pared by 6 bases and J by 0 bases, with 7 bases of the junction left unmatched. CDR3 sequence (DNA): TGTGCCACCAGGAAGACTAGCGGGGGGGGAAGCTCCTACAATGAGCAGTTCTTC. This encodes CATRKTSGGGSSYNEQFF.

This clone turned up a few times. V is TRBV5-1 and J is TRBJ1-4; 8 nucleotides match TRBD1. The CDR3 has 14 residues. Trimming cost V 0 bases and J 8 bases; bases outside gene matches: 3. Germline V gives CDR1 SGHRS, CDR2 YFSETQ. In DNA form, the CDR3 reads TGCGCCAGCAGCTTGGGGACAGGGTCGGAAAAACTGTTTTTT. It is translated as CASSLGTGSEKLFF.

This chain joins TRBV12-5 and TRBJ1-1; 11 positions agree with TRBD1. The CDR3 sequence is 14 residues long. The V gene's germline CDR1 is LGHNT and CDR2 FRNRAP. Trimming took 7 bases from V and 4 from J; bases not matched to a gene: 5. The CDR3 DNA sequence: TGTGCTAGTGTTACCGGGACAGGGGGCACTGAAGCTTTCTTT. Amino acids: CASVTGTGGTEAFF.

CDR3 in DNA: TGTGCCAGCAGCGTAAATGGGGGGGAGGGTTACACAGATACGCAGTATTTT. Encoded protein: CASSVNGGEGYTDTQYF. The chain carries TRBV9 and TRBJ2-3, with TRBD2 matching 7 bases. Germline V lookup: CDR1 SGDLS, CDR2 YYNGEE. The CDR3 consists of 17 residues. Trimming at V came to 1 base and at J to 2 bases, leaving 10 bases not matched to a gene.

This clone was recorded a few times. The rearrangement links TRBV10-3 to TRBJ1-1; no firm D call. V was cut by 5 bases and J by 0 bases, with 13 bases left in between. Per germline, CDR1 ENHRY and CDR2 SYGVKD. The CDR3 loop spans 15 amino acids. CDR3 bases: TGTGCCATCAGTTTGGAGCGGCGGGTGAACACTGAAGCTTTCTTT. Translation: CAISLERRVNTEAFF.

This clone was counted only a few times. The identical CDR3 is also encoded by other nucleotide sequences in the sample. The chain joins TRBV18 to TRBJ2-5, with no clear D. This CDR3 spans 12 amino acids. The germline V gene has CDR1 KGHSH and CDR2 LQKENI. With 0 bases removed from V and 4 bases from J, the gap between germline ends came to 3 bases. Written as DNA, the CDR3 is TGTGCCAGCTCACCACCGGCAGAGACCCAGTACTTC. It specifies CASSPPAETQYF.